What follows are 7 T cell receptor beta chains derived from one specimen sequenced in a study of spatial heterogeneity in lung cancer. TCRdb re-called the 5' RACE reads through MiXCR, storing one row per CDR3 protein. Of approximately 6,100 distinct CDR3 sequences in the sample, 9.5% to 15% were seen once. Time point defined: sample taken at primary tumor resection. This sample comprised lung tissue, obtained at surgery. All receptors derive from a human donor with early-stage non-small cell lung cancer.

By sample share, this clonotype is medium-sized. This beta chain is an off-target read within a library intended for alpha chains, so its frequency means little. The chain joins TRBV2 to TRBJ2-1; the match to TRBD2 covers 10 bases. Germline CDR1 SNHLY, CDR2 FYNNEI. The CDR3 length is 14 residues. J lost 7 bases, V lost 4 bases, and 4 bases had no gene match. The CDR3 spells CASSASGSLNEQFF. In DNA, the CDR3 is TGTGCCAGCAGTGCTAGCGGGAGTTTGAATGAGCAGTTCTTC.

In this sample, this clonotype turned up many times. The library was designed around alpha chains, so this beta chain is a stray read whose abundance carries little weight. The CDR3 region has the DNA TGTGCCAGCAGCTTAAAAGGGGCAGAGCAGTTCTTC. Its translation is CASSLKGAEQFF. The V gene is TRBV11-2, the J gene TRBJ2-1; possibly TRBD1 for D (5 bases). This CDR3 spans 12 amino acids. The V and J ends lost 2 bases and 10 bases respectively, with 9 bases between them. CDR1 SGHAT and CDR2 FQNNGV come from the germline V gene.

With respect to this clonotype: Because the library targeted alpha chains, this beta chain is an off-target read whose size means little. This chain joins TRBV19 and TRBJ2-3; D unclear. Looked up from germline, CDR1 is LNHDA and CDR2 is SQIVND (reference sequence). V lost 3 bases to trimming and J lost 5 bases, with 9 bases between them. This CDR3 contains 13 residues. In DNA, the CDR3 is TGTGCCAGTAGTATCTCCAGGCAAGATACGCAGTATTTT. Residues: CASSISRQDTQYF.

This clonotype is classed as medium-sized (0.01 to 0.1%). This beta chain is an off-target read within a library intended for alpha chains, so its frequency means little. The chain uses TRBV6-5 and TRBJ2-1; possibly TRBD2 for D (5 bases). Germline CDR1 and CDR2: MNHEY and SVGAGI. The V and J ends lost 2 bases and 0 bases respectively, with 14 bases between them. This CDR3 has 17 amino acids. In DNA, the CDR3 is TGTGCCAGCAGTTACCCAAATGCGGGTGGCTCCTACAATGAGCAGTTCTTC. Translating gives CASSYPNAGGSYNEQFF.

This clonotype qualifies as medium-sized. A library prepared for alpha chains yielded this beta chain as an off-target read; its size is of little meaning. The rearrangement joins TRBV27 to TRBJ1-1, with D hard to call. There are 14 residues in the CDR3. Trimming pared 2 bases from V and 1 base from J, leaving 8 bases between. Germline CDR1 MNHEY, CDR2 SMNVEV (reference sequence). CDR3 in DNA: TGTGCCAGCAGTTTAGGTCGAAGGAACACTGAAGCTTTCTTT. This encodes CASSLGRRNTEAFF.

This clonotype was seen repeatedly, ten times or more. The size of this beta chain means little, since it is a stray read in a library made for alpha chains. The V and J genes are TRBV6-1 and TRBJ1-2; D is ambiguous. Per germline, CDR1 MNHNS and CDR2 SASEGT. This CDR3 has 12 amino acids. With 4 bases removed from V and 4 bases from J, the gap between germline ends came to 7 bases. Here the CDR3 reads CASSVGRYGYTF. As DNA, the CDR3 is TGTGCCAGCAGTGTCGGACGCTATGGCTACACCTTC.

By sample share, this clonotype is medium-sized. This beta chain is an off-target read within a library intended for alpha chains, so its frequency means little. This sequence joins TRBV12-3 or TRBV12-4 and TRBJ2-2, with TRBD2 matching 7 bases. Trimming at V came to 1 base and at J to 12 bases, leaving 8 bases not matched to a gene. The CDR3 covers 14 residues. CDR3 protein: CASSLGTFGGKLFF. The CDR3 nucleotides read TGTGCCAGCAGTTTAGGCACTTTCGGGGGGAAGCTGTTTTTT.